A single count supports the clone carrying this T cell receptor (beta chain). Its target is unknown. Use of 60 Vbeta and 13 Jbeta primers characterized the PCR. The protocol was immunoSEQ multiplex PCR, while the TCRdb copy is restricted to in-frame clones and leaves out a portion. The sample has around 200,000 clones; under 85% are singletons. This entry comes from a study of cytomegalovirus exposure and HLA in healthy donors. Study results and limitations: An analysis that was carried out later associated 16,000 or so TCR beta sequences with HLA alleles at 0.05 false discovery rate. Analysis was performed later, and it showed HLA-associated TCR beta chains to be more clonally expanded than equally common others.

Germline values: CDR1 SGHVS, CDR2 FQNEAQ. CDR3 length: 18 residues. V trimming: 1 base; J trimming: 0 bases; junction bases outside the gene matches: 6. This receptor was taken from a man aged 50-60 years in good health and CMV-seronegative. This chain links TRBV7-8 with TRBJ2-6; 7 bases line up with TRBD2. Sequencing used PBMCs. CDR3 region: CASSLVPAGNSGANVLTF. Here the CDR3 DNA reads TGTGCCAGCAGCTTAGTCCCAGCGGGGAACTCTGGGGCCAACGTCCTGACTTTC.